This T cell receptor (beta chain) was identified during a study of human T cells and chemical hapten exposure. Looking at the study overall: The cohort included alopecia areata under or over 50% scalp, totalis and universalis.

During construction of the library, unique molecular identifiers were attached to individual cDNA molecules for quantitative, reproducible TCR counting. TCRdb used MiXCR to reprocess the RACE reads, holding one entry per CDR3 protein. The data contain a few hundred thousand distinct CDR3 sequences, about 6% of them singletons. Described time point: patch test 2, 6 weeks after DPC sensitization. The treatment here: therapeutic diphenylcyclopropenone sensitization with weekly scalp DPC. Ahead of applying each patch test, blood was sampled. This clonotype was detected many times. The sequencing here drew on whole blood, taken in connection with sensitization to the hapten diphenylcyclopropenone (DPC). The TCR originated in a woman in her late teens or twenties with alopecia areata. Some clones in this sample may be carry-over from other donors' samples.

Written as DNA, the CDR3 is TGTGCCAGCGGAGGGGGCGGCTCTGGGGCCAACGTCCTGACTTTC. Translation gives CASGGGGSGANVLTF. J is TRBJ2-6 and V is TRBV28, with a tentative D call TRBD1 (7 bases). V was shortened by 8 bases and J by 0 bases, with 11 bases between the two germline ends. The CDR3 extends over 15 amino acids. The germline V gene has CDR1 MDHEN and CDR2 SYDVKM.